What follows describes a single T cell receptor (beta chain). Its antigen has not been determined. There are no base qualities to consult, and no much larger clone falls within one base. Library prep was done by the immunoSEQ multiplex PCR assay. A mixture of 60 forward primers for TCR Vbeta segments and 13 reverse primers for TCR Jbeta segments was used in the multiplex PCR. The CDR3 region of rearranged TCR beta genes was amplified from genomic DNA by a multiplex PCR assay. The amplified TCR beta libraries were sequenced on the Illumina HiSeq System as 87-base-pair reads. The original pipeline was this. A later analysis tallied tens of millions of unique TCR beta chains across the 610 or so repertoires, and roughly 11 million of those chains were shared by two or more donors. Raw reads were error-corrected and collapsed into unique sequences by a nearest-neighbor algorithm in which closely related sequences were merged to remove PCR and sequencing errors. V, D and J gene segments were assigned by aligning CDR3 sequences to IMGT reference sequences. For a sequence to be retained, a match of at least six nucleotides was required to both a V gene segment and a J gene segment. Rearrangements were called productive when the CDR3 lacked stop codons and stayed in frame with V and J; all others were non-productive. CDR3 was defined by IMGT convention, running from the second conserved V-encoded cysteine to the conserved J-encoded phenylalanine. The earlier analysis of 550 to 650 of the donors excluded any sequence lacking an unambiguous match to a single V gene segment. An earlier analysis of just under 600 of the donors called V segments functional above 56.7% productive rearrangements and segregating when the between-donor standard deviation exceeded 5%. To diagnose cytomegalovirus status from the catalog of TCR beta chain sequences, a statistical classification framework was built. In a later analysis, TCR nucleotide sequences were compared against IMGT/GENE-DB human TR gene sequences so that V and J genes could be assigned. In a later analysis, CDR3 sequences and most-parsimonious VDJ recombination scenarios were assigned using the TCRdist pipeline. In a later analysis, each TCR beta chain was defined by its CDR3 amino acid sequence together with its V-gene family, and reads without a unique V-gene family were excluded. As a way to deal with suspected cross-contamination and a sequencing artifact, a later analysis dropped 592 nucleotide sequences that were highly shared and had low generation probability. For each public chain, a later analysis derived a clonal expansion index from normalized ranks of inferred template counts within each repertoire. A later analysis computed generation probabilities with a VDJ recombination model fitted to out-of-frame rearrangements, and checked the results against IGoR. A later analysis scored TCR-TCR, TCR-HLA and TCR-CMV co-occurrence with hypergeometric tests, applying a repertoire-size bias correction to TCR pairs. In a later analysis, false discovery rates were estimated by permuting HLA or CMV assignments 20 times. In a later analysis, co-occurring TCRs were grouped using DBSCAN, with TCRdist sequence similarity added in when clustering inside HLA-allele-positive subsets. Repertoires with fewer than 30,000 or more than 120,000 public chains, plus five repertoires with anomalous nucleotide sharing, were excluded from co-occurrence clustering. TCRdb holds this immuneACCESS table with in-frame rearrangements only. Some clones are missing; in checked studies, unresolved V genes explain under half, and the rest has no known cause. For V, J and clone size, that table is used; D and trimming come from the DNA. Present in this sample are approximately 190,000 clones, 85% to 90% of which were seen just once. The top ten hold 1% to 1.5% of the sample.

This sample was taken from a study of cytomegalovirus exposure and HLA in healthy donors (dated by TCRdb to 2017 to 2019). In terms of the full investigation: An earlier analysis of a few hundred of the donors reported roughly 300 Gb of sequence data and around 110 million unique TCR beta sequences obtained from 180 million or so T cells. To decide whether each TCR beta V gene segment behaved as functional or pseudogenic, an earlier analysis of some 540 of the donors relied on high-throughput TCR beta sequencing. The study aimed to test whether signatures of past pathogen exposure could be identified by cataloging public T cell receptors. To predict cytomegalovirus infection status, the study combined high-throughput TCR immunosequencing, statistical association of individual TCRs with disease status, and machine learning. The number of donors typed differed by locus, with 629-630 for A, B, C, DRB1 and DQB1, around 560 for DQA1, 600 to 610 for DPA1, and 400 to 490 for DPB1. In addition to the first cohort of 650 to 800 subjects, a separate validation cohort of approximately 110 different subjects was used. Approximately 300 gigabases of sequencing data and 91 million or so unique TCR sequences made up an early release that covered 500 to 650 HLA-typed donors. Among about 410 genotyped donors of the cohort, an average of around 250,000 unique TCR beta nucleotide sequences was sequenced per donor, of which about 20% were non-productive. In a later analysis, previously published TCR beta repertoires from some 640 donors were re-analyzed and high-resolution HLA genotyping was added so that TCR occurrence patterns could be studied. HLA typing covered class I and class II loci at four-digit resolution. Rather than using new phenotypic data, the later analysis identified candidate immune exposures from TCR beta sequences and from how often those sequences occurred across donors. A later genetic analysis used genome-wide SNP genotypes for about 60% of the 666 donors, treating that subset as a discovery cohort. Donor age, sex, ethnicity and CMV serostatus were collected together with the repertoire data. Of the roughly 420 genotyped donors, 70% to 90% were placed in the genetic ancestry cluster associated with self-reported Caucasian donors. The study profiled the T cell repertoires of under 700 subjects by immunosequencing and related them to cytomegalovirus serostatus. Every discovery cohort repertoire had been produced on one sequencing platform. Five DR-DQ haplotypes were handled as single units for association and clustering because linkage in the cohort was strong. Results and caveats for the whole study, not just this receptor: A group of highly shared sequence variants was considered likely to be a technical artifact of the sequencing pipeline. Broadly in line with IMGT annotations, most TCR beta V segments showed up in productive rearrangements about 87% or about 30% of the time in an earlier analysis of approximately 600 of the donors. According to a later analysis, parvovirus B19, influenza, CMV and Epstein-Barr virus appeared linked to several top co-occurrence clusters. At a false discovery rate of 0.05, a later analysis linked about 16,000 TCR beta sequences to specific HLA alleles. In a later genetic analysis, a missense DCLRE1C variant was associated with V-gene and J-gene trimming of TCR beta chains, and the association was replicated in an independent cohort. A total of roughly 160 TCR beta chains were listed by the study as associated with cytomegalovirus. Some IMGT-functional V segments, including TRBV6-2 and TRBV6-3, could not be told apart with the 87-base-pair reads, so those segments were excluded. In vitro tests confirmed that a few of the cytomegalovirus-associated TCR beta chains recognize cytomegalovirus antigens. According to the authors, the approach could potentially be generalized to other disease states and immunological phenotypes. Immune exposure information for the cohort was limited to CMV serostatus. Presence/absence analyses assumed roughly uniform sequencing depth across donors, an assumption that may not hold. Assigning TCR associations to individual alleles was difficult when HLA alleles, especially DR and DQ, strongly co-occurred. According to a later genetic analysis, donors in an Asian-associated ancestry cluster had fewer N-insertions in productive TCRs than the roughly 700-donor mean. In a later analysis, TCR association rates were found to vary across HLA loci, with the most associated TCRs seen for DRB1 alleles and the fewest for HLA-C alleles. Because counts were too low, about 18 rarely observed V segments, including chromosome 9 orphons, were excluded from the earlier analysis of 587 of the donors. A further reported finding was that TCR beta sequences accurately predicted the HLA-A and HLA-B alleles for most subjects in the first cohort. Cytomegalovirus status was reported to be diagnosed by the classifier with high specificity and sensitivity in both the original and validation cohorts. Because HLA typing was unavailable for some donors at each locus, only the typed subset was used in association tests. Most TCR sequences were seen in very few donors, while some public TCRs were found in many individuals. According to a later analysis, most CMV-associated TCR beta chains appeared to be HLA-restricted, and the HLA associations seemed to be driven largely by CMV exposure. This cohort had only TCR beta chains sequenced, and the lack of alpha or paired-chain data limited which features could be detected. In a later analysis, HLA-associated TCR beta chains were found to be more clonally expanded and to have lower generation probabilities than equally common non-associated chains. Linkage disequilibrium might explain the correlated functional status among segregating V segments, but an unknown experimental factor could not be excluded.

The cohort comprised around 690 healthy bone marrow donors. All cohort members were sampled while nominally healthy, although unrecorded immune exposures were likely present. The donor was CMV seronegative and belonged to the group of under 400 seronegative cohort members. A peripheral blood sample was collected from each donor, and TCR beta sequencing was performed on peripheral blood mononuclear cells. Genomic DNA extraction from the blood cell samples was performed with the Qiagen DNeasy Blood Extraction Kit. Including the terminal cysteine and phenylalanine, the CDR3 comprises 13 residues. Only the CDR3 part of the read is kept: 39 bases, read in frame from the first base. CDR1 and CDR2 are drawn from the germline V gene: SGHTA, FQGNSA.

The sequence was obtained from a man aged 25-45 years in good health and CMV-seronegative. The chain couples TRBV7-2 to TRBJ2-3; the D region possibly corresponds to TRBD2 (6 bases align). Input material: PBMCs. The DNA reads TGTGCTTCGGCCCAGGGAGGATCAGATACGCAGTATTTT. Its coded protein is CASAQGGSDTQYF.